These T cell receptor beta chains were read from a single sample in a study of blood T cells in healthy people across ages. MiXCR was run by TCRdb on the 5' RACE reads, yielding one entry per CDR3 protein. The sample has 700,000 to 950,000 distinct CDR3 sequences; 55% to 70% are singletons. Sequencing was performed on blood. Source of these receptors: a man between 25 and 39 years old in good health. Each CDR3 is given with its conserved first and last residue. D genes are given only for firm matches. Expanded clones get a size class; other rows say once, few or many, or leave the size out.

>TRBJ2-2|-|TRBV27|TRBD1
CASIPKGQGAPGELFF
TGTGCCAGCATCCCTAAAGGACAGGGGGCCCCCGGGGAGCTGTTTTTT
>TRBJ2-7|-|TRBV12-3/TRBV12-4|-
CAGSFGGYEQYF
TGTGCCGGCAGTTTTGGCGGCTACGAGCAGTACTTC
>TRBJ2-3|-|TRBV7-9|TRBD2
CASSPPHGLAATDTQYF
TGTGCCAGCAGCCCCCCCCATGGCCTAGCGGCCACAGATACGCAGTATTTT
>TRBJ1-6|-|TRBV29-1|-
CSTSWDKNSPLHF
TGCAGCACCTCGTGGGACAAAAATTCACCCCTCCACTTT
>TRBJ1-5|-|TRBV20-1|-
CSASAQDPQPQHF
TGCAGTGCTAGCGCGCAGGACCCCCAGCCCCAGCATTTT
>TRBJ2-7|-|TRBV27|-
CASSSRDVHEQYF
TGTGCCAGCAGTTCCCGGGACGTCCACGAGCAGTACTTC
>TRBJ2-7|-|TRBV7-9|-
CASSLVGQQLYEQYF
TGTGCCAGCAGCTTAGTGGGGCAGCAACTTTACGAGCAGTACTTC
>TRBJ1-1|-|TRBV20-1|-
CSATSNEAFF
TGCAGTGCTACCTCAAATGAAGCTTTCTTT
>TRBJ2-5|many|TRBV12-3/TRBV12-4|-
CASSLIQRETQYF
TGTGCCAGCAGTTTAATCCAGAGAGAGACCCAGTACTTC
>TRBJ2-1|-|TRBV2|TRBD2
CASSELAESWNEQFF
TGTGCCAGCAGTGAACTAGCGGAAAGTTGGAATGAGCAGTTCTTC
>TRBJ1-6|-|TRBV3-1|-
CASSPRRKNSPLHF
TGTGCCAGCAGCCCAAGAAGGAAAAATTCACCCCTCCACTTT
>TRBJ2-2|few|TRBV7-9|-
CASGGGSPWELFF
TGTGCCAGCGGGGGGGGCTCCCCGTGGGAGCTGTTTTTT
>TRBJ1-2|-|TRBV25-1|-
CASSEWSGDYGYTF
TGTGCCAGCAGTGAATGGTCCGGGGACTATGGCTACACCTTC
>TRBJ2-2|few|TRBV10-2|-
CASSEALTNTGELFF
TGCGCCAGCAGTGAGGCTCTAACGAACACCGGGGAGCTGTTTTTT
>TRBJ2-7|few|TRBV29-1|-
CSVRQGDEQYF
TGCAGCGTTCGGCAAGGGGACGAGCAGTACTTC
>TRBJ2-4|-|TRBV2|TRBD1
CASMGDRAKNIQYF
TGTGCCAGCATGGGGGACAGAGCCAAAAACATTCAGTACTTC
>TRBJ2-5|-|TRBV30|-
CAWEHQTQYF
TGTGCCTGGGAGCACCAGACCCAGTACTTC
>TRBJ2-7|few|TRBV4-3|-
CASSLYHRVSEQYF
TGCGCCAGCAGCCTTTATCACAGGGTGAGCGAGCAGTACTTC
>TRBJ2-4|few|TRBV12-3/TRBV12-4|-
CASSRQRWEQYF
TGTGCCAGCAGTCGACAGCGTTGGGAGCAGTACTTC
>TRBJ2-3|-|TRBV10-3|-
CAISESRTSTDTQYF
TGTGCCATCAGTGAGTCGAGGACTAGCACAGATACGCAGTATTTT
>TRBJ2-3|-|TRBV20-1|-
CSARDPVPDTQYF
TGCAGTGCTAGAGATCCTGTCCCAGATACGCAGTATTTT
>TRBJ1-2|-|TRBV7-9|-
CASSLPLGGYTF
TGTGCCAGCAGCTTACCCCTGGGTGGCTACACCTTC
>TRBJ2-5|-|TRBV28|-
CASSPGDQETQYF
TGTGCCAGCAGCCCGGGGGATCAAGAGACCCAGTACTTC
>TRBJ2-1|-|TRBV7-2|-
CASSLVSGEQFF
TGTGCCAGCAGCTTAGTAAGTGGTGAGCAGTTCTTC
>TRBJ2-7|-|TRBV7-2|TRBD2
CASSSRTSGRVYEQYF
TGTGCCAGCAGCTCGAGGACTAGCGGGAGAGTCTACGAGCAGTACTTC
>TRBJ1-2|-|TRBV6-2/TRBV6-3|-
CATSSGGSDYGYTF
TGTGCCACATCTAGCGGGGGCTCTGACTATGGCTACACCTTC
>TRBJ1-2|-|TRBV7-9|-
CASSKERSEGYTF
TGTGCCAGCAGTAAGGAAAGGTCGGAAGGCTACACCTTC
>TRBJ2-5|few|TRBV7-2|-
CASKLAPSVETQYF
TGTGCCAGCAAGTTAGCCCCGAGCGTTGAGACCCAGTACTTC
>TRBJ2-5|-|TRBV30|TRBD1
CAWRRDSQETQYF
TGTGCCTGGAGACGGGACAGCCAAGAGACCCAGTACTTC
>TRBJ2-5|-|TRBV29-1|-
CSTTLQATLQETQYF
TGCAGCACCACCCTACAGGCGACACTACAAGAGACCCAGTACTTC
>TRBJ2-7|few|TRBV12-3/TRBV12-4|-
CASTSDSGSYEQYF
TGTGCCAGCACGTCGGACAGCGGATCCTACGAGCAGTACTTC
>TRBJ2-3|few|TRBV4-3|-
CASSDGRDTQYF
TGCGCCAGCAGCGACGGTAGAGATACGCAGTATTTT
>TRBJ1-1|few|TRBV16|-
CASSRETGNTEAFF
TGTGCCAGCAGCCGAGAGACAGGTAACACTGAAGCTTTCTTT
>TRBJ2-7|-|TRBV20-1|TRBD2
CSARVETSGYEQYF
TGCAGTGCGCGGGTGGAGACTAGCGGATACGAGCAGTACTTC
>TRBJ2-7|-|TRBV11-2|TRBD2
CASRHPREGLEQYF
TGTGCCAGCAGACATCCGCGGGAGGGCCTCGAGCAGTACTTC
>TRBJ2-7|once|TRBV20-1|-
CSASPTDAYEQYF
TGCAGTGCCTCACCGACTGACGCCTACGAGCAGTACTTC
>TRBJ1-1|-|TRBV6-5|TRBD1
CASSYRGQGAELAFF
TGTGCCAGCAGTTACCGGGGACAGGGGGCTGAGCTAGCTTTCTTT
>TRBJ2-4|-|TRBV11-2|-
CASSLGAENIQYF
TGTGCCAGCAGCTTAGGTGCGGAAAACATTCAGTACTTC
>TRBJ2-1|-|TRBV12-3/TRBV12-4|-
CASSSPNRVEFF
TGTGCCAGCAGTTCGCCCAACAGGGTCGAGTTCTTC
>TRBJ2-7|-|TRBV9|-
CASSVEQGEQYF
TGTGCCAGCAGCGTAGAGCAGGGCGAGCAGTACTTC
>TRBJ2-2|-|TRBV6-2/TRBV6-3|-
CASSYSLTTGELFF
TGTGCCAGCAGTTACTCTCTTACCACCGGGGAGCTGTTTTTT
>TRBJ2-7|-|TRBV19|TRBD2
CASSPLRTSGNREQYF
TGTGCCAGTAGTCCCCTCCGGACTAGCGGGAACCGCGAGCAGTACTTC
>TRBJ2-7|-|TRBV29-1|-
CSVPLGGGASEQYF
TGCAGCGTACCCCTGGGCGGAGGGGCGTCGGAGCAGTACTTC
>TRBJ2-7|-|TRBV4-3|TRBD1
CASSHMRDRAYEQYF
TGCGCCAGCAGCCACATGCGGGACAGGGCTTACGAGCAGTACTTC
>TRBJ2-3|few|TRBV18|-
CASSPGVHDTQYF
TGTGCCAGCTCACCAGGGGTACACGATACGCAGTATTTT